Sequencing of this TCR beta chain was carried out in a study of Graves' ophthalmopathy and Graves' hyperthyroidism. Study-wide results and caveats: Ophthalmopathy was separated from stable hyperthyroidism by a 13-signature model with around 88% sensitivity and about 79% specificity. Most thyroid clonotypes expanded beyond 0.001 frequency were also found in blood. Prediction of ophthalmopathy progression reached about 71% sensitivity and 72% to 80% specificity.

Scientists amplified the TCR beta CDR3 regions from RNA transcripts. The workflow started with a first-round RT-PCR run with HTBI primers and then moved on to a second-round multiplex PCR. TCRdb ran MiXCR on the multiplex PCR reads and lists one entry per CDR3 protein. The table lists around 520,000 distinct CDR3 sequences, less than 40% of them singletons. The CDR3 sequence is 12 residues long. Germline V lookup: CDR1 SGHAT, CDR2 FQNNGV. As concerns this clonotype: Its matching antigen is unknown. An end of the junction does not agree with germline; a read error may underlie this.

The sequence came from an adult man with Graves' hyperthyroidism. The gene calls are TRBV11-2 and TRBJ1-3, with D perhaps matching TRBD1 (5 bases). The sequenced sample consisted of peripheral blood or thyroid tissue (not recorded which). CDR3 DNA: TGTGCCAGCAGCTTATTCCTGGCAGGGCCAAATTTT. As protein: CASSLFLAGPNF.